This TCR beta chain was obtained from a study of T cells in Graves' hyperthyroidism and ophthalmopathy (dated by TCRdb to the late 2010s). Background on the whole study: Peripheral blood samples were taken at initial diagnosis, before any treatment was given. Prospective prediction of ophthalmopathy was tested in an independent validation cohort consisting of fewer than 20 hyperthyroidism patients and approximately 16 patients who later progressed to ophthalmopathy. After sampling, hyperthyroidism patients received methimazole starting at 30 mg daily, and ophthalmopathy patients received high-dose intravenous methylprednisolone. To identify distinguishing TCR V-J signatures, a discovery cohort of 90 to 100 patients was used, comprising 40 to 45 with Graves' ophthalmopathy and approximately 57 with stable Graves' hyperthyroidism. The paper reports TCR Vbeta CDR3 sequencing of over 130 peripheral blood samples: 40 to 45 ophthalmopathy, around 80 hyperthyroidism and approximately 17 progressor patients. The study also compared thyroid tissue and blood T-cell repertoires from about six Graves' hyperthyroidism patients. For training and testing, the 80 to 100 patients in the discovery cohort were randomly divided in a 7:3 ratio.

Ophthalmopathy patients had moderately to severely active disease, Clinical Activity Score of at least 3, NOSPECS grade of at least 4, and duration under 3 months. The study excluded patients with uncontrolled infections, other autoimmune diseases, pregnancy or lactation. Clinical symptoms, serum thyroxine and TRAb, thyroid ultrasound, and orbital computed tomography formed the basis for the diagnoses. PBMCs were isolated from about 9.1 ml of fresh peripheral blood by Ficoll-Paque density gradient centrifugation. Trizol reagent was used to extract total RNA, and RNA quality was then checked on an Agilent 2100 Bioanalyzer. Overall results and qualifications from the work: A model built on a 13 V-J signature distinguished ophthalmopathy from stable hyperthyroidism, reaching 85% to 90% sensitivity and around 81% specificity in cross-validation and 80%/75% in testing. Sample size was not statistically predetermined, and blinding of investigators to group allocation was not performed. Most expanded thyroid clonotypes (frequency above 0.001) were also found in blood, which suggests that blood repertoires may mirror thyroid immune responses. In validation, progression to ophthalmopathy was predicted by the model with 65% to 71% sensitivity and about 72% specificity, a median of roughly 6.4 months before onset.

As to this clonotype: The antigen it recognizes is unknown. No much larger clone exists at a distance of one base, and base qualities are not known.

The TCR beta CDR3 regions were amplified from RNA transcripts. The first round of RT-PCR for the TCR CDR3 was performed with the HTBI primer set and the Qiagen OneStep RT-PCR kit. A second multiplex PCR round built the libraries, followed by size selection and purification. Sequencing of the libraries was done on an Illumina HiSeq2000 using paired-end 100 bp reads. In the original analysis: Raw data were processed with SOAPnuke, discarding reads with adapters, uncalled bases, mean Phred below 15, or no exact constant-primer or identifier match. High-quality paired reads were merged using COPE v1.2.5, and each unique nucleotide sequence was defined as a clonotype. MiTCR v1.1 was used to align the clonotypes against IMGT TRBV, TRBD and TRBJ reference segments. Analysis was restricted to V-J combinations with a frequency above 0.0001, which covered roughly 99% of repertoires. The TCS score was defined as F50 (clonal expansion) divided by E x V (chaos), with BLOSUM62-based TCRdist calculated between CDR3 peptides within each V-J. Welch's t-statistics and random forest reduced fewer than 550 V-J features to 13, which were used in a naive Bayes classifier (R e1071). The Morisita-Horn index was used to measure how similar the thyroid and blood repertoires were. TCRdb reworked the public reads: Q25 trimming with fastp, MiXCR clone assembly, productive beta chains retained. For every CDR3 protein sequence, its rows merge into one entry that carries the most common genes and DNA. Here the V and J calls rest on TCRdb's processing, not on the authors' analysis. This sample comprises under 70,000 distinct CDR3 sequences, around 50% of them detected only once. Together, the top ten hold approximately 3.3% of the sample.

Trimming at the junction amounts to 1 base on V and 8 bases on J, and the germline ends lie 11 bases apart. The CDR3 goes from the cysteine to the phenylalanine over 13 residues. Only the CDR3 DNA stays, 39 bases, in frame from base 1. Per the germline V gene (reference sequence), SEHNR is the CDR1 and FQNEAQ is the CDR2. Sequenced sample: blood. This sequence uses TRBV7-9 and TRBJ1-1; the D segment could be TRBD1, given 5 matching bases. This clonotype was sampled from a woman aged 60-75 years with Graves' ophthalmopathy. The sequenced DNA: TGTGCCAGCAGCTTAGTATTGACAGACGAAGCTTTCTTT. This gives the protein CASSLVLTDEAFF.